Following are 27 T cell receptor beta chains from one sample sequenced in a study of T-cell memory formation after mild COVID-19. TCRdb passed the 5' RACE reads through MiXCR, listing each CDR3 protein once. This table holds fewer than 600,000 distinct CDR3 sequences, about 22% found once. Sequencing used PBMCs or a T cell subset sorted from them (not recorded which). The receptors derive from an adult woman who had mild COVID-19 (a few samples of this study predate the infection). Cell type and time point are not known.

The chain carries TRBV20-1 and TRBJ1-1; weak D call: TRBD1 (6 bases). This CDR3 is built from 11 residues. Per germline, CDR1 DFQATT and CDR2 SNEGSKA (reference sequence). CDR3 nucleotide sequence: TGCAGCCTCCAAAGGGGGACTGAAGCTTTCTTT. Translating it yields CSLQRGTEAFF.

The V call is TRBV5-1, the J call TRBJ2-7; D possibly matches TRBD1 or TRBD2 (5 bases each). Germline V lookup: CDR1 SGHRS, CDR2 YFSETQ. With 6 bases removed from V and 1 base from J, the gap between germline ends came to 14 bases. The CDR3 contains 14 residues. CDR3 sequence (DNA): TGCGCCAGCATCCCCGGGACGGAGTCCTACGAGCAGTACGTC. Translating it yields CASIPGTESYEQYV.

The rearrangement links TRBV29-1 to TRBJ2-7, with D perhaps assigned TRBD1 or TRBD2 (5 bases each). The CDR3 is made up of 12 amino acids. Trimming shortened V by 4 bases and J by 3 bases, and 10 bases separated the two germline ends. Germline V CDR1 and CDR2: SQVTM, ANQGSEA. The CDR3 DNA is TGCAGCGTTGCCCCTGGGGGCTACGAGCAGTACTTC. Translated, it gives CSVAPGGYEQYF.

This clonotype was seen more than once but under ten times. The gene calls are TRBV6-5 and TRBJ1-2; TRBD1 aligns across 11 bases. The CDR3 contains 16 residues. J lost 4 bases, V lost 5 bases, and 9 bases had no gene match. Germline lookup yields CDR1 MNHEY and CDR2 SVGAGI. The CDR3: CASSGLGQGVAYGYTF. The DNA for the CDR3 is TGTGCCAGCAGTGGACTGGGACAGGGGGTGGCCTATGGCTACACCTTC.

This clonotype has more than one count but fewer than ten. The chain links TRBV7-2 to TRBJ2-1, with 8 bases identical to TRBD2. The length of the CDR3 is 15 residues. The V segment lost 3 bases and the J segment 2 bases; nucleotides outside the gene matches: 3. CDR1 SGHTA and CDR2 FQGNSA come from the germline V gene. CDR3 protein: CASSFRRGAYNEQFF. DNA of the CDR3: TGTGCCAGCAGCTTTCGGCGGGGGGCCTACAATGAGCAGTTCTTC.

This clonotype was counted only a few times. The CDR3 region has the DNA TGCAGTGCTAATAGGGGAACGGAAGAGCAGTACTTC. Residues: CSANRGTEEQYF. This chain uses TRBV20-1 with TRBJ2-7, with a tentative D call TRBD1 (5 bases). CDR1 is DFQATT and CDR2 is SNEGSKA in the germline V gene (reference sequence). This CDR3 spans 12 amino acids. Trimming took off 4 bases at V and 7 bases at J, with 14 bases between the two ends.

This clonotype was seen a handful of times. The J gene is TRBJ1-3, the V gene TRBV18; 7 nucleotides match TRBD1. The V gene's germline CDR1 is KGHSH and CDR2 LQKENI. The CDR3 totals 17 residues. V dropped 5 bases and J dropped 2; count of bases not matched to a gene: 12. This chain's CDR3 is CASSFVQGIGPGNTIYF. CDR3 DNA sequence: TGTGCCAGCTCATTTGTACAGGGGATCGGGCCTGGAAACACCATATATTTT. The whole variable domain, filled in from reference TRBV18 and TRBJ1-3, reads NAGVMQNPRHLVRRRGQEARLRCSPMKGHSHVYWYRQLPEEGLKFMVYLQKENIIDESGMPKERFSAEFPKEGPSILRIQQVVRGDSAAYFCASSFVQGIGPGNTIYFGEGSWLTVV.

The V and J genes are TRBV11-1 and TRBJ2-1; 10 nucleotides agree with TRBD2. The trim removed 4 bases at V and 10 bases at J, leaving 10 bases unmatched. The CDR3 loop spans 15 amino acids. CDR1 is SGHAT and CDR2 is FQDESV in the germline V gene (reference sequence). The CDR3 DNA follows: TGTGCCAGCAGCTCCCGGACTAGCGGCCACCCAGAGCAGTTCTTC. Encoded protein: CASSSRTSGHPEQFF.

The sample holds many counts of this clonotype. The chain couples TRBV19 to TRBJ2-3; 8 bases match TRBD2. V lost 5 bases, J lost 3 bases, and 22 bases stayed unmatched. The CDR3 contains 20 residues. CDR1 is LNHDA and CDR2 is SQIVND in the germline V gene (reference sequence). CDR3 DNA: TGTGCCAGTAGTTTCCCTTTTCAGGGGAAGCTGACTAGCGAAACAGATACGCAGTATTTT. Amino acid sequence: CASSFPFQGKLTSETDTQYF.

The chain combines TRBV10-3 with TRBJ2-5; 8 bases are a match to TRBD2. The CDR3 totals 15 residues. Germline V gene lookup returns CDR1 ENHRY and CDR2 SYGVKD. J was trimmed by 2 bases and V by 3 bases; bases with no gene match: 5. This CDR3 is CAISDGGLGQETQYF. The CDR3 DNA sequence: TGTGCCATCAGTGATGGGGGACTAGGGCAAGAGACCCAGTACTTC.

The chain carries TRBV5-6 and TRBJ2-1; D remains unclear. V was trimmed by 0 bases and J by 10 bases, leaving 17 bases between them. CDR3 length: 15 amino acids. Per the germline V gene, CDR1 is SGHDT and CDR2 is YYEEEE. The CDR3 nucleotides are TGTGCCAGCAGCTTGGCCCGCCTACCTACCGGGGAGCAGTTCTTC. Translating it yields CASSLARLPTGEQFF.

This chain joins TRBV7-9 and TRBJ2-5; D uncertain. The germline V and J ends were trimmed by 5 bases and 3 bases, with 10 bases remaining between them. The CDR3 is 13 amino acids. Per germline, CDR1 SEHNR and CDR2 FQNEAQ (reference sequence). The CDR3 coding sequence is TGTGCCAGCAGCCACGTGATGAAAGAGACCCAGTACTTC. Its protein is CASSHVMKETQYF. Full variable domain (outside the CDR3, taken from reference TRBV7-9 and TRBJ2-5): DTGVSQNPRHKITKRGQNVTFRCDPISEHNRLYWYRQTLGQGPEFLTYFQNEAQLEKSRLLSDRFSAERPKGSFSTLEIQRTEQGDSAMYLCASSHVMKETQYFGPGTRLLVL.

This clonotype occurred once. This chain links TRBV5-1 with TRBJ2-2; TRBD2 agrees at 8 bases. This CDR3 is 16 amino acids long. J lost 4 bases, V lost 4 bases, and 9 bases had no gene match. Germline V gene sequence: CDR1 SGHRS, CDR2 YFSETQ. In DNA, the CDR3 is TGCGCCAGCAGCAAGGGTAGCGGGGTCCGCACCGGGGAGCTGTTTTTT. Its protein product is CASSKGSGVRTGELFF.

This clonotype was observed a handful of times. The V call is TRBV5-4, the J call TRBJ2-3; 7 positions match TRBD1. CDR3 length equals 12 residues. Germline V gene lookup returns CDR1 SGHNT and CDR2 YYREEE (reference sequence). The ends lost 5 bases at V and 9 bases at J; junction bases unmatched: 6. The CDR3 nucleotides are TGTGCCAGCAGTACAGGGGAGAACACGCAGTATTTT. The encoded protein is CASSTGENTQYF.

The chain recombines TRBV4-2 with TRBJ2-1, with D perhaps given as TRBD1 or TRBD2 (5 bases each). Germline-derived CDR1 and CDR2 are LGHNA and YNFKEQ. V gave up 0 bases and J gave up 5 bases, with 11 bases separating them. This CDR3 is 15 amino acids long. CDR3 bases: TGTGCCAGCAGCCAAGATTGGGGACGACACAATGAGCAGTTCTTC. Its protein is CASSQDWGRHNEQFF.

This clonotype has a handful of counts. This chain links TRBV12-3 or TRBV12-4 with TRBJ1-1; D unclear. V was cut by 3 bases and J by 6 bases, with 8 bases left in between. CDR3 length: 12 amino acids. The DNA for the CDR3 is TGTGCCAGCAGTTTTGGCCCCCCTGAAGCTTTCTTT. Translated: CASSFGPPEAFF.

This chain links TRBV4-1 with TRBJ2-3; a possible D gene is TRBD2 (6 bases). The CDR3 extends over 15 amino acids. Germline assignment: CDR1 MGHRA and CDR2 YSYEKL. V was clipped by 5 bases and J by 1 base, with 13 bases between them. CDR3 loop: CASSNAREGTDTQYF. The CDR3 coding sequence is TGCGCCAGCAGCAATGCCAGGGAGGGCACAGATACGCAGTATTTT.

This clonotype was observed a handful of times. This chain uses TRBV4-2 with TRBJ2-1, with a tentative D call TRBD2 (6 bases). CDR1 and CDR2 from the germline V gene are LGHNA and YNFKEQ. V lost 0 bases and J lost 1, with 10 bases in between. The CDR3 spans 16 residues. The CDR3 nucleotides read TGTGCCAGCAGCCAAGAATTAGGAGGGTCCTACAATGAGCAGTTCTTC. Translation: CASSQELGGSYNEQFF.

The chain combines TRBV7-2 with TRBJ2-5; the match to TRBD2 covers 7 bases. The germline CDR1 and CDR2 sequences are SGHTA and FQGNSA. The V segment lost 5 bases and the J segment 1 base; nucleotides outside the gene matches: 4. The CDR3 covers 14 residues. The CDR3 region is CASSLSGPQETQYF. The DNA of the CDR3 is TGTGCCAGCAGCCTTAGCGGGCCCCAAGAGACCCAGTACTTC.

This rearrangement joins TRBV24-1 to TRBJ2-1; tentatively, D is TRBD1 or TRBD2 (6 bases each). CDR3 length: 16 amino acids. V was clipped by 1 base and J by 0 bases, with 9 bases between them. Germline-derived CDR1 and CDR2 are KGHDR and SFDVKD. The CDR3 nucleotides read TGTGCCACCAGTGATTTAGGGGGGAGCTCCTACAATGAGCAGTTCTTC. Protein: CATSDLGGSSYNEQFF.

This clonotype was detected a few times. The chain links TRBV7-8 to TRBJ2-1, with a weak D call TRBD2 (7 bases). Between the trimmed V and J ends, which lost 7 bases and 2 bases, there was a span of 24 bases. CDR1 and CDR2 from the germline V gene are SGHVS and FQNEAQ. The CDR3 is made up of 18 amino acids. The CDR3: CASTQRGGPGLAYNEQFF. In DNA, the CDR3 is TGTGCCAGCACCCAGAGGGGGGGGCCCGGTCTGGCCTACAATGAGCAGTTCTTC.

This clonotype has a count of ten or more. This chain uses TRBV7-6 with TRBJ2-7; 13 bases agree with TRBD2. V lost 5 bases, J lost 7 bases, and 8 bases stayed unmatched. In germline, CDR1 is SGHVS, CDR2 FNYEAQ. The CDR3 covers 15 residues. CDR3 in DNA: TGTGCCAGCAGCGTGGGACTAGCGGGGCTTCAGGAGCAGTACTTC. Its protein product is CASSVGLAGLQEQYF.

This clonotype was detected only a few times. In nucleotides, the CDR3 is TGTGCCAGCAGCCCCGACGGTAATGAGCAGTTCTTC. This translates into CASSPDGNEQFF. V gene TRBV7-2 combines with J gene TRBJ2-1; D gene ambiguous. CDR1 is SGHTA and CDR2 is FQGNSA in the germline V gene. V was clipped by 5 bases and J by 7 bases, with 9 bases between them. CDR3 length: 12 amino acids. Variable domain in full (rest from reference TRBV7-2 and TRBJ2-1): GAGVSQSPSNKVTEKGKDVELRCDPISGHTALYWYRQSLGQGLEFLIYFQGNSAPDKSGLPSDRFSAERTGGSVSTLTIQRTQQEDSAVYLCASSPDGNEQFFGPGTRLTVL.

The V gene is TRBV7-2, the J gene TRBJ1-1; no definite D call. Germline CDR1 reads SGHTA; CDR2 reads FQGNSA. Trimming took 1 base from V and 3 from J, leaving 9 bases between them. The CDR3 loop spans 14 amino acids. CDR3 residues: CASSLGREYTEAFF. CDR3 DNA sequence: TGTGCCAGCAGCTTAGGGCGGGAATACACTGAAGCTTTCTTT.

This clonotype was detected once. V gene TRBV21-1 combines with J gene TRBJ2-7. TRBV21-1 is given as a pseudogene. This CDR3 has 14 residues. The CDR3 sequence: CASSKNSHTYEQYF. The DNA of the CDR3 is TGTGCCAGCAGCAAAAATTCCCATACCTACGAGCAGTACTTC.

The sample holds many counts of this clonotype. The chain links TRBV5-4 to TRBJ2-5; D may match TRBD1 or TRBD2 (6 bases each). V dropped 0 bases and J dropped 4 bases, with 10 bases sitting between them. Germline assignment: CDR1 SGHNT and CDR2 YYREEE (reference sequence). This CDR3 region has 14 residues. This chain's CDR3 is CASSLERGRETQYF. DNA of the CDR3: TGTGCCAGCAGCTTGGAACGGGGGCGAGAGACCCAGTACTTC.

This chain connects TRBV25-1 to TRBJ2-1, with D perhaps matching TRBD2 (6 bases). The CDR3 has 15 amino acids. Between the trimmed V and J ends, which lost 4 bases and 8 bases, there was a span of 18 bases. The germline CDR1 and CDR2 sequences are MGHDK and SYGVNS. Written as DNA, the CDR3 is TGTGCCAGCAGTGTCGGCGGGATTACTGTATATGAGCAGTTCTTC. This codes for CASSVGGITVYEQFF.